A single sample gave rise to the 24 T cell receptor beta chains below, sequenced in a study of tumor-infiltrating lymphocytes in primary liver carcinoma. The authors took blood RNA from unsorted whole blood and also extracted germline DNA. Using a constant-region primer together with ProtoScript II reverse transcriptase, TCR beta cDNA was made from roughly 500 ng of total RNA. What produced the TCR beta libraries was three nested multiplex PCR rounds using slightly modified ARM-PCR. TRBV1-TRBV30 forward primers paired with a C-beta reverse primer drove the first two PCR rounds, roughly 10 cycles each. MiXCR, applied by TCRdb to the multiplex PCR reads, yields one record per CDR3 protein. The table shows hundreds of thousands of distinct CDR3 sequences, with approximately 54% occurring only once. Sequencing was done on a sample of peripheral blood. The receptor set was obtained from a woman aged 25 to 39 with primary liver carcinoma and hepatitis B virus infection.

This clonotype was counted only a few times. The chain is built from TRBV6-6 and TRBJ2-4, with 10 positions matching TRBD1. The V gene's germline CDR1 is MNHNY and CDR2 SVGAGI (reference sequence). There are 15 residues in the CDR3. J was trimmed by 3 bases and V by 5 bases; bases with no gene match: 4. The CDR3 DNA reads as TGTGCCAGCAGTCCGGGACAGGGGCTCAAAAACATTCAGTACTTC. Translating it yields CASSPGQGLKNIQYF.

About this clonotype itself: At one end, the junction sequence differs from germline, possibly due to a read error. The chain uses TRBV7-9 and TRBJ1-1, with unresolved D. Per germline, CDR1 SEHNR and CDR2 FQNEAQ (reference sequence). The CDR3 covers 14 residues. DNA for the CDR3: TGTGCCAGCAGCTTCCGGACTGTAAACACTGAAGTTTTCTTT. Its protein product is CASSFRTVNTEVFF.

This chain links TRBV2 with TRBJ1-2, with TRBD1 identical over 7 bases. The CDR3 sequence is 15 residues long. The junction had 11 bases not matched to a gene; V was cut back by 8 bases and J by 2 bases. Germline values: CDR1 SNHLY, CDR2 FYNNEI. CDR3 in amino acids: CASQGPGTANYGYTF. As DNA, the CDR3 is TGTGCCAGCCAGGGCCCCGGGACAGCAAACTATGGCTACACCTTC.

There are many counts of this clonotype. The chain carries TRBV10-2 and TRBJ2-2; D gene unclear. Trimming left V 6 bases short and J 3 bases short, with 2 bases between. The CDR3 extends over 11 amino acids. CDR1 and CDR2 from the germline V gene are WSHSY and SAAADI. The CDR3 DNA is TGCGCCAGCAGGCACACCGGGGAGCTGTTTTTT. Encoded protein: CASRHTGELFF.

V and J are TRBV7-9 and TRBJ2-5; 7 bases are shared with TRBD1. Germline V gene sequence: CDR1 SEHNR, CDR2 FQNEAQ (reference sequence). The CDR3 runs 15 residues. Trimming removed 4 bases from V and 0 bases from J; junction bases left unmatched: 5. CDR3 DNA: TGTGCCAGCAGCTCGACAGGGATGTACCAAGAGACCCAGTACTTC. It codes for CASSSTGMYQETQYF.

About this clonotype: A much larger clone lies a single base off, so this may be a read error. The chain is built from TRBV4-3 and TRBJ2-7; D is perhaps TRBD1 (7 bases). In germline, CDR1 is LGHNA, CDR2 YSLEER. V lost 2 bases to trimming and J lost 5 bases, with 19 bases between them. The CDR3 has 16 amino acids. CDR3 sequence: CASSQYPATGEDEQYF. CDR3 DNA sequence: TGCGCCAGCAGCCAATATCCGGCTACAGGGGAGGACGAGCAGTACTTC.

In this sample, this clonotype turned up a few times. The rearrangement joins TRBV11-2 to TRBJ2-2; D call uncertain. The germline gives CDR1 SGHAT, CDR2 FQNNGV. V gave up 5 bases and J gave up 5 bases, with 15 bases separating them. The CDR3 has 15 residues. The CDR3 DNA reads as TGTGCCAGCAGCCCTCCGCAAGGACCGACCGGGGAGCTGTTTTTT. Its protein product is CASSPPQGPTGELFF.

Regarding this clonotype: The junction departs from germline at one end; a sequencing error may be responsible. This chain links TRBV6-6 with TRBJ2-5, with D perhaps matching TRBD1 (6 bases). The germline V gene has CDR1 MNHNY and CDR2 SVGAGI (reference sequence). CDR3 length: 16 amino acids. CDR3 bases: TGTGCCAGCTCTCTTAAGGCAGCAGGGGTTGGGGAGACCCAGCACTTC. Protein sequence: CASSLKAAGVGETQHF.

This clonotype was observed a handful of times. CDR3 loop: CSARTPGASLAGTGTDTQYF. Written as DNA, the CDR3 is TGCAGTGCTAGAACCCCAGGGGCCTCCTTAGCGGGGACGGGGACAGATACGCAGTATTTT. The chain employs TRBV20-1 and TRBJ2-3; 8 bases line up with TRBD2. The germline V gene encodes CDR1 DFQATT and CDR2 SNEGSKA (reference sequence). The V segment lost 2 bases and the J segment 3 bases; nucleotides outside the gene matches: 22. There are 20 residues in the CDR3.

This sequence joins TRBV18 and TRBJ2-7, with 7 bases matching TRBD1. Germline V gene sequence: CDR1 KGHSH, CDR2 LQKENI. V lost 5 bases to trimming and J lost 6 bases; unmatched junction nucleotides: 4. The length of the CDR3 is 12 residues. CDR3 sequence: CASSTTGVEQYF. Here the CDR3 DNA reads TGTGCCAGCTCAACAACAGGGGTCGAGCAGTACTTC. The complete variable domain, with remaining parts taken from reference TRBV18 and TRBJ2-7, reads NAGVMQNPRHLVRRRGQEARLRCSPMKGHSHVYWYRQLPEEGLKFMVYLQKENIIDESGMPKERFSAEFPKEGPSILRIQQVVRGDSAAYFCASSTTGVEQYFGPGTRLTVT.

Concerning this clonotype itself: The germline gene is not matched at one end of the junction; a read error may be the cause. J is TRBJ1-2 and V is TRBV5-6; D gene ambiguous. The germline gives CDR1 SGHDT, CDR2 YYEEEE. CDR3 size: 15 residues. The CDR3 loop reads CASSPEGRSNSGYTF. The CDR3 region has the DNA TGTGCCAGCAGCCCGGAGGGCAGAAGTAACTCTGGCTACACCTTC.

Comments on this clonotype: The junction does not match germline at one end; this may be a read error. The chain recombines TRBV6-5 with TRBJ2-7; D is unclear. Germline V gene sequence: CDR1 MNHEY, CDR2 SVGAGI. CDR3 length: 13 residues. In DNA form, the CDR3 reads TGTGCCAACAGTTTATCGGACTCCTACGAGCAGTACTTC. Translating gives CANSLSDSYEQYF.

This chain links TRBV6-2 or TRBV6-3 with TRBJ1-1; D remains unclear. Trimming took 2 bases from V and 9 from J, leaving 16 bases between them. Germline CDR1 reads MNHEY; CDR2 reads SVGEGT. The CDR3 contains 14 residues. The CDR3 sequence is CASSYLLASEQAFF. The DNA of the CDR3 is TGTGCCAGCAGTTACCTGCTGGCTTCGGAGCAAGCTTTCTTT.

The gene calls are TRBV11-2 and TRBJ2-2, with D unresolved. Trimming took 10 bases from V and 4 from J, leaving 19 bases between them. The germline gives CDR1 SGHAT, CDR2 FQNNGV. CDR3 length: 15 residues. In DNA form, the CDR3 reads TGTGCCATCAGTCTCGCGCCCGCGATCACCGGGGAGCTGTTTTTT. Protein product: CAISLAPAITGELFF.

This clonotype was seen more than once but under ten times. The V call is TRBV5-6, the J call TRBJ2-3, with 8 bases that match TRBD2. With 0 bases clipped from V and 15 bases from J, the junction kept 27 bases outside the gene matches. The CDR3 sequence is 19 residues long. Per germline, CDR1 SGHDT and CDR2 YYEEEE. CDR3 nucleotides: TGTGCCAGCAGCTTGGCCACGGACTGGATACACCAGATACGGGGGGGACTTTATTTT. Protein sequence: CASSLATDWIHQIRGGLYF.

Note on this clonotype: This CDR3 fails to terminate in the conserved phenylalanine or tryptophan, so it likely reflects a read error. V and J are TRBV11-3 and TRBJ2-3; 7 bases fit TRBD1. The CDR3 covers 16 residues. Germline lookup yields CDR1 SGHNT and CDR2 YENEEA. J lost 2 bases, V lost 5 bases, and 10 bases had no gene match. CDR3 region: CASSPGTGESTDTQYL. The CDR3 DNA reads TGTGCCAGCAGCCCGGGTACAGGGGAGTCCACAGATACGCAGTATCTT.

This clonotype has only a few counts. This chain joins TRBV7-8 and TRBJ1-5, with TRBD1 identical over 9 bases. The CDR3 is 16 residues long. Per the germline V gene, CDR1 is SGHVS and CDR2 is FQNEAQ. Trimming at V came to 1 base and at J to 5 bases, leaving 6 bases not matched to a gene. The CDR3 spells CASSLGDREVDQPQHF. The CDR3 DNA reads as TGTGCCAGCAGCTTAGGGGACAGGGAAGTGGATCAGCCCCAGCATTTT.

J is TRBJ2-1 and V is TRBV18, with 9 positions matching TRBD2. The CDR3 loop spans 15 amino acids. Germline V gene lookup returns CDR1 KGHSH and CDR2 LQKENI. V dropped 1 base and J dropped 9; count of bases not matched to a gene: 7. CDR3 amino acids: CASSPQAGGRAEQFF. CDR3 sequence (DNA): TGTGCCAGCTCACCACAAGCGGGGGGTCGTGCTGAGCAGTTCTTC. Combining the CDR3 with reference TRBV18 and TRBJ2-1 gives the whole variable domain NAGVMQNPRHLVRRRGQEARLRCSPMKGHSHVYWYRQLPEEGLKFMVYLQKENIIDESGMPKERFSAEFPKEGPSILRIQQVVRGDSAAYFCASSPQAGGRAEQFFGPGTRLTVL.

On this clonotype: Its ends do not fully match the called genes, so a read error is possible. The chain carries TRBV5-6 and TRBJ1-5, with D tentatively TRBD1 (5 bases). From germline, CDR1 is SGHDT and CDR2 YYEEEE. The CDR3 extends over 15 amino acids. This CDR3 reads CASSSVQGKNQAQHF. CDR3 in DNA: TGTGCCAGCAGCTCTGTTCAGGGTAAAAATCAGGCCCAGCATTTT.

V gene TRBV11-3 combines with J gene TRBJ2-3; D possibly corresponds to TRBD2 (5 bases). Germline V lookup: CDR1 SGHNT, CDR2 YENEEA. The V end was cut by 4 bases, the J end by 2 bases, with 10 bases between. This CDR3 comprises 14 residues. The CDR3 loop reads CASSSRRATDTQYF. Here the CDR3 DNA reads TGTGCCAGCAGCTCGCGGCGGGCCACAGATACGCAGTATTTT.

Remarks on this clonotype: Germline and junction disagree at one end, which may indicate a read error. The genes are TRBV19 and TRBJ2-7; no definite D call. CDR1 is LNHDA and CDR2 is SQIVND in the germline V gene (reference sequence). This CDR3 contains 13 residues. The CDR3, as DNA: TGTACCAGTAGTATAACCGTGGGGAACGAGCAGTACTTC. It translates to CTSSITVGNEQYF.

A word on this clonotype: The CDR3 end shows no conserved phenylalanine or tryptophan, and so a read error is likely. CDR3 residues: CASSVGRGSGPYNEQFL. DNA of the CDR3: TGTGCCAGCAGCGTAGGGAGGGGGAGCGGACCCTACAATGAGCAGTTCTTA. The genes are TRBV11-2 and TRBJ2-1; possible D gene TRBD2, 7 bases. CDR3 size: 17 residues. The V gene's germline CDR1 is SGHAT and CDR2 FQNNGV. The germline V and J ends were trimmed by 5 bases and 2 bases, with 19 bases remaining between them.

Notes on this clonotype: This sequence may be a read error, since a much larger clone differs from it by one base. The chain carries TRBV29-1 and TRBJ2-7; TRBD2 is a possible D gene (6 bases). The CDR3 consists of 13 residues. The germline gives CDR1 SQVTM, CDR2 ANQGSEA. CDR3 DNA: TGCAGCGTTTTGGAGTCGGGACTCAACGAGCGGTACTTC. It encodes CSVLESGLNERYF.

This clonotype has at least ten counts. The chain employs TRBV11-2 and TRBJ2-1, with TRBD2 identical over 12 bases. With 7 bases clipped from V and 8 bases from J, the junction kept 3 bases outside the gene matches. The CDR3 extends over 13 amino acids. Per germline, CDR1 SGHAT and CDR2 FQNNGV. CDR3: CASTGTSGYEQFF. The CDR3 nucleotides are TGTGCCAGCACTGGGACTAGCGGGTATGAGCAGTTCTTC.